This T cell receptor beta chain was observed in a study of blood T cells in healthy people across ages. Study-level findings and limits: CMV infection status of these donors was not known.

Regarding this clonotype: What it binds is unknown.

A second PCR, run for roughly 7 to 11 cycles, used a sample-barcoded 5' primer plus a J-beta primer mix. There were at least 3 million CDR3-containing paired-end reads obtained from each sample. TCRdb ran MiXCR on the 5' RACE reads and lists one entry per CDR3 protein. The profile shows roughly 680,000 distinct CDR3 sequences, roughly half of them singletons. The source material was blood. The TCR comes from a woman aged 80 or older in good health.

The chain's CDR3 is CASSLDGATNEKLFF. The CDR3 region has the DNA TGTGCCAGCAGCTTGGACGGGGCCACTAATGAAAAACTGTTTTTT. The chain recombines TRBV7-2 with TRBJ1-4, with D possibly being TRBD1 (5 bases). Trimming took 3 bases from V and 2 from J, leaving 10 bases between them. The CDR3 loop spans 15 amino acids. CDR1 is SGHTA, CDR2 FQGNSA, per germline.